This passage covers 15 T cell receptor beta chains from one sample sequenced in a study of control samples from healthy donors and cancer patients. Only in-frame clones appear in the TCRdb table, and some are missing; sequencing was by immunoSEQ multiplex PCR. The sample carries around 190,000 clones, 90% recorded once. Sequencing input: blood. The receptor source for this set is a woman between 50 and 59 years old in good health.

V and J are TRBV3-1 (or the pseudogene TRBV3-2) and TRBJ1-6; unclear D gene. The CDR3 has 15 amino acids. Per germline, CDR1 LGHDT and CDR2 YNNKEL (reference sequence). V was trimmed by 0 bases and J by 14 bases, leaving 17 bases between them. In DNA form, the CDR3 reads TGTGCCAGCAGCCAAGACAGGTTGCCCCTCGGAACCCTCCACTTT. As protein: CASSQDRLPLGTLHF.

CDR3 DNA sequence: TGTGCCAGTAGTATTTGGGGAACAGATACGCAGTATTTT. As protein: CASSIWGTDTQYF. The chain is built from TRBV19 and TRBJ2-3; D is unresolved. Deletions cut 3 bases from V and 3 bases from J, with 7 bases between. The length of the CDR3 is 13 residues. CDR1 and CDR2 (germline): LNHDA, SQIVND (reference sequence).

The chain links TRBV19 to TRBJ1-5, with D unresolved. The CDR3 length is 14 residues. CDR1 LNHDA and CDR2 SQIVND come from the germline V gene (reference sequence). V was pared by 9 bases and J by 3 bases, with 15 bases between. The CDR3 sequence is CASDGRAVNQPQHF. The CDR3 DNA sequence: TGTGCCAGCGATGGGAGGGCCGTCAATCAGCCCCAGCATTTT. Full variable domain (missing parts from reference TRBV19 and TRBJ1-5): DGGITQSPKYLFRKEGQNVTLSCEQNLNHDAMYWYRQDPGQGLRLIYYSQIVNDFQKGDIAEGYSVSREKKESFPLTVTSAQKNPTAFYLCASDGRAVNQPQHFGDGTRLSIL.

This clone was found once. This chain joins TRBV7-3 and TRBJ1-1; D gene unclear. This CDR3 spans 18 amino acids. The germline V and J ends were trimmed by 4 bases and 0 bases, with 21 bases remaining between them. The V gene's germline CDR1 is SGHTA and CDR2 FQGTGA. DNA for the CDR3: TGTGCCAGCAGCTCTAACCTCGTTGCGGCCCAGATGAACACTGAAGCTTTCTTT. This sequence encodes CASSSNLVAAQMNTEAFF.

V and J are TRBV5-4 and TRBJ2-7, with 7 bases aligning to TRBD1. The germline CDR1 and CDR2 sequences are SGHNT and YYREEE (reference sequence). V lost 4 bases and J lost 4; bases outside the gene matches: 11. The CDR3 totals 15 residues. The DNA of the CDR3 is TGTGCCAGCAGCCCTGGCCCGGGACAGCCTTACGAGCAGTACTTC. Translated, it gives CASSPGPGQPYEQYF. The full variable domain, in which reference TRBV5-4 and TRBJ2-7 provide the parts outside the CDR3, is ETGVTQSPTHLIKTRGQQVTLRCSSQSGHNTVSWYQQALGQGPQFIFQYYREEENGRGNFPPRFSGLQFPNYSSELNVNALELDDSALYLCASSPGPGQPYEQYFGPGTRLTVT.

For the CDR3, the DNA is TGTGCCAGCAGTTTCGGGAGCTCCTACAATGAGCAGTTCTTC. It codes for CASSFGSSYNEQFF. This chain joins TRBV27 and TRBJ2-1, with D tentatively TRBD2 (6 bases). Trimming took 3 bases from V and 0 from J, leaving 6 bases between them. CDR3 size: 14 residues. Per germline, CDR1 MNHEY and CDR2 SMNVEV (reference sequence).

The V and J genes are TRBV27 and TRBJ1-1, with a possible D match to TRBD1 (6 bases). V was pared by 5 bases and J by 3 bases, with 19 bases between. Germline V gives CDR1 MNHEY, CDR2 SMNVEV (reference sequence). The CDR3 consists of 16 residues. The CDR3 region is CASSTSAGGAHTEAFF. CDR3 DNA: TGTGCCAGCAGTACATCCGCTGGGGGGGCGCACACTGAAGCTTTCTTT.

The genes are TRBV5-1 and TRBJ2-2, with TRBD2 matching over 7 bases. Germline V gene data show CDR1 as SGHRS and CDR2 as YFSETQ. V lost 0 bases to trimming and J lost 3 bases; unmatched junction nucleotides: 2. The CDR3 extends over 15 amino acids. This CDR3 is CASSLALADTGELFF. CDR3 coding DNA: TGCGCCAGCAGCTTGGCTCTAGCGGACACCGGGGAGCTGTTTTTT. Drawing the rest from reference TRBV5-1 and TRBJ2-2, the complete variable domain is KAGVTQTPRYLIKTRGQQVTLSCSPISGHRSVSWYQQTPGQGLQFLFEYFSETQRNKGNFPGRFSGRQFSNSRSEMNVSTLELGDSALYLCASSLALADTGELFFGEGSRLTVL.

This sequence joins TRBV5-1 and TRBJ2-3; TRBD2 aligns across 13 bases. The CDR3 length is 15 residues. After removal of 6 bases from V and 4 bases from J, the junction contained 5 bases not matched to a gene. Germline CDR1 is SGHRS and CDR2 is YFSETQ. The CDR3 loop is CASTKGLAGSDTQYF. The DNA for the CDR3 is TGCGCCAGCACCAAGGGACTAGCGGGGTCAGATACGCAGTATTTT.

This clone was seen once. The chain uses TRBV6-5 and TRBJ1-4, with D tentatively TRBD1 (5 bases). Germline V gives CDR1 MNHEY, CDR2 SVGAGI. CDR3 length: 15 residues. Trimming removed 3 bases from V and 8 bases from J, with 16 bases in between. The CDR3 region is CASSYNGRAREKLFF. DNA for the CDR3: TGTGCCAGCAGTTATAATGGCAGGGCTCGGGAAAAACTGTTTTTT.

This chain uses TRBV3-1 (or the pseudogene TRBV3-2) with TRBJ2-5, with 11 nucleotides matching TRBD2. This CDR3 contains 15 residues. Per the germline V gene, CDR1 is LGHDT and CDR2 is YNNKEL (reference sequence). With 8 bases clipped from V and 4 bases from J, the junction kept 9 bases outside the gene matches. The CDR3 coding sequence is TGTGCCAGCCGGTCCAATAGCGGGAGGGCAGAGACCCAGTACTTC. Translation: CASRSNSGRAETQYF.

CDR3 protein: CATSRGQITDTQYF. CDR3 DNA sequence: TGTGCCACCAGCAGAGGCCAGATCACAGATACGCAGTATTTT. The chain joins TRBV15 to TRBJ2-3, with D uncertain. In germline, CDR1 is LNHNV, CDR2 YYDKDF (reference sequence). CDR3 length: 14 residues. V was pared by 1 base and J by 2 bases, with 7 bases between.

The CDR3 coding sequence is TGTGCCAGTAGTGTTCAGGGCTCTGGAAACACCATATATTTT. It encodes CASSVQGSGNTIYF. The gene calls are TRBV19 and TRBJ1-3, with a tentative D call TRBD1 (5 bases). V shed 5 bases and J shed 0 bases, with 8 bases lying between them. The CDR3 sequence is 14 residues long. In germline, CDR1 is LNHDA, CDR2 SQIVND (reference sequence). The whole variable domain, filled in from reference TRBV19 and TRBJ1-3, reads DGGITQSPKYLFRKEGQNVTLSCEQNLNHDAMYWYRQDPGQGLRLIYYSQIVNDFQKGDIAEGYSVSREKKESFPLTVTSAQKNPTAFYLCASSVQGSGNTIYFGEGSWLTVV.

This chain uses TRBV27 with TRBJ2-2; TRBD2 agrees at 12 bases. CDR3 length: 17 residues. With 3 bases clipped from V and 8 bases from J, the junction kept 10 bases outside the gene matches. CDR1 MNHEY and CDR2 SMNVEV come from the germline V gene (reference sequence). The CDR3: CASSFLSRTSGMGELFF. The CDR3, as DNA: TGTGCCAGCAGTTTTTTATCCAGGACTAGCGGGATGGGGGAGCTGTTTTTT.

The genes are TRBV5-1 and TRBJ2-3; D unresolved. The CDR3 runs to 16 residues. Per germline, CDR1 SGHRS and CDR2 YFSETQ. The V end lost 0 bases, the J end lost 0 bases, and 11 bases lay between the germline ends. Here the CDR3 reads CASSLGGSASTDTQYF. The CDR3 coding sequence is TGCGCCAGCAGCTTGGGAGGCTCGGCAAGCACAGATACGCAGTATTTT.